The 14 T cell receptor beta chains presented below share a single source sample, sequenced in a study of CXCR3-negative and CXCR3-positive naive CD8 T cells. Libraries were UMI-labeled 5' RACE TRB cDNA. TCRdb processed the 5' RACE reads again and assigns one entry to each CDR3 protein, with no DNA. The sample includes just over 60,000 distinct CDR3 sequences. Sequenced sample: naive CXCR3- CD8+ T cells from blood. Subset in this sample: CD45RO-CCR7+CD27+CD95- naive CD8+ T cells lacking CXCR3 (TNR3-). The receptors derive from a human donor in good health. Some clones in this sample may be carry-over from other donors' samples.

The rearrangement uses TRBV2 and TRBJ2-7; the D call of TRBD1 rests on TCRdb alone, since no DNA is present to check it. The CDR3 runs 13 residues. From germline, CDR1 is SNHLY and CDR2 FYNNEI. The CDR3 is CASSEDSYYEQYF.

This chain uses TRBV7-9 with TRBJ2-3; TCRdb lists TRBD1, though no DNA is available to test this call. Germline V lookup: CDR1 SEHNR, CDR2 FQNEAQ (reference sequence). The CDR3 consists of 13 residues. CDR3 sequence: CASRGGSTDTQYF.

The chain couples TRBV7-2 to TRBJ1-4; TCRdb names TRBD1, which stays unverified in the absence of DNA. CDR3 length equals 14 residues. Germline assignment: CDR1 SGHTA and CDR2 FQGNSA. CDR3 loop: CASSSHGRGEKLFF. The full variable domain, rest sourced from reference TRBV7-2 and TRBJ1-4, is GAGVSQSPSNKVTEKGKDVELRCDPISGHTALYWYRQSLGQGLEFLIYFQGNSAPDKSGLPSDRFSAERTGGSVSTLTIQRTQQEDSAVYLCASSSHGRGEKLFFGSGTQLSVL.

V gene TRBV20-1 combines with J gene TRBJ2-2; TCRdb's D call, TRBD2, is unchecked because there is no DNA. CDR1 is DFQATT and CDR2 is SNEGSKA in the germline V gene (reference sequence). The CDR3 loop spans 12 amino acids. The CDR3 is CSAPPQTGELFF.

The J gene is TRBJ2-3, the V gene TRBV6-2 or TRBV6-3; checking the TCRdb D call of TRBD1 is not possible without DNA. The CDR3 runs to 17 residues. Germline V CDR1 and CDR2: MNHEY, SVGEGT. CDR3 residues: CASSSSVPGPGSYTQYF.

The V and J genes are TRBV11-2 and TRBJ2-5. This CDR3 is 12 amino acids long. Per the germline V gene, CDR1 is SGHAT and CDR2 is FQNNGV. The CDR3 loop is CASSLEFETQYF.

The chain is built from TRBV20-1 and TRBJ1-1. The CDR3 is made up of 12 amino acids. The germline CDR1 and CDR2 sequences are DFQATT and SNEGSKA (reference sequence). This CDR3 is CSLELGNTEAFF.

This sequence joins TRBV20-1 and TRBJ1-2; TCRdb indicates TRBD1, and absent DNA this call remains unverified. Per the germline V gene, CDR1 is DFQATT and CDR2 is SNEGSKA (reference sequence). The CDR3 is 14 residues long. The CDR3 reads CSARDLGQPQGYTF.

The chain uses TRBV9 and TRBJ2-1; absent DNA, TCRdb's TRBD1 call cannot be checked. Germline V gene data show CDR1 as SGDLS and CDR2 as YYNGEE. This CDR3 comprises 12 residues. The CDR3 loop is CASSTGYNEQFF.

The V and J genes are TRBV14 and TRBJ2-5; with no DNA, the TCRdb D assignment of TRBD1 cannot be verified. CDR3 length: 16 residues. Germline V gene lookup returns CDR1 SGHDN and CDR2 FVKESK. CDR3 sequence: CASSFVGPVPQETQYF.

The gene calls are TRBV4-2 and TRBJ2-3; with no DNA, the TCRdb D assignment of TRBD2 cannot be verified. CDR1 is LGHNA, CDR2 YNFKEQ, per germline. The CDR3 consists of 17 residues. CDR3: CASSQDPSGGVTDTQYF.

This chain uses TRBV5-1 with TRBJ2-2. Germline V gene data show CDR1 as SGHRS and CDR2 as YFSETQ. The CDR3 is made up of 12 amino acids. The CDR3 here is CASSLGGGELFF.

V gene TRBV15 combines with J gene TRBJ1-2. The CDR3 has 14 residues. The germline gives CDR1 LNHNV, CDR2 YYDKDF (reference sequence). The chain's CDR3 is CATSREVAIDGYTF.

The chain couples TRBV5-6 to TRBJ2-1; TCRdb proposes TRBD1, but this gene call is untestable without DNA. This CDR3 is built from 14 residues. CDR1 and CDR2 from the germline V gene are SGHDT and YYEEEE. The CDR3 spells CASSYGGAYNEQFF.